The 26 T cell receptor beta chains in this list originate from one sample, sequenced in a study of control samples from healthy donors and cancer patients. TCRdb's copy holds only in-frame clones and misses some; the assay was immunoSEQ multiplex PCR. The sample consists of roughly 220,000 clones, roughly 94% of them appearing once. The sequencing sample was made of blood. The source of these receptors is a man aged 45-65 years in good health.

J is TRBJ1-6 and V is TRBV5-6; TRBD1 agrees at 7 bases. With 3 bases clipped from V and 7 bases from J, the junction kept 4 bases outside the gene matches. Germline assignment: CDR1 SGHDT and CDR2 YYEEEE. The CDR3 has 14 amino acids. The CDR3 DNA follows: TGTGCCAGCAGCTGGGACAGCATCAATTCACCCCTCCACTTT. This encodes CASSWDSINSPLHF.

The chain joins TRBV10-3 to TRBJ1-5; D not resolved. CDR3 length: 12 amino acids. The V gene lost 8 bases and the J gene lost 6 bases, with 11 bases spanning the gap. Germline V lookup: CDR1 ENHRY, CDR2 SYGVKD. The CDR3 reads CAIGVERQPQHF. In nucleotides, the CDR3 is TGTGCCATCGGGGTAGAGCGTCAGCCCCAGCATTTT.

The sample holds one count of this clone. This sequence joins TRBV18 and TRBJ1-1; no reliable D call. CDR1 and CDR2 from the germline V gene are KGHSH and LQKENI. V shed 6 bases and J shed 1 base, with 9 bases lying between them. The CDR3 spans 13 residues. The CDR3 sequence: CASSAQRNTEAFF. The CDR3 nucleotides are TGTGCCAGCTCCGCCCAACGGAACACTGAAGCTTTCTTT.

The genes are TRBV5-5 and TRBJ2-7; D possibly corresponds to TRBD2 (6 bases). The CDR3 contains 15 residues. The germline CDR1 and CDR2 sequences are SGHKS and YYEKEE (reference sequence). The ends were cut back, 0 bases at V and 1 base at J, with 11 bases in the middle. The CDR3 coding sequence is TGTGCCAGCAGCTTGGAACGTCGGGGGTCCTACGAGCAGTACGTC. Residues: CASSLERRGSYEQYV.

This chain joins TRBV7-2 and TRBJ1-1; TRBD1 matches at 7 bases. After removal of 4 bases from V and 5 bases from J, the junction contained 7 bases not matched to a gene. The CDR3 length is 14 residues. CDR1 is SGHTA and CDR2 is FQGNSA in the germline V gene. CDR3 region: CASSSRQGRTEAFF. The CDR3 coding sequence is TGTGCCAGCAGCTCAAGACAGGGCCGAACTGAAGCTTTCTTT.

The chain couples TRBV15 to TRBJ2-3; 11 bases align to TRBD2. J gave up 3 bases and V 1 base, and 3 bases lay outside the gene matches. The CDR3 is made up of 16 amino acids. Germline-derived CDR1 and CDR2 are LNHNV and YYDKDF (reference sequence). CDR3 amino acids: CATSRASGGQTDTQYF. The CDR3 DNA is TGTGCCACCAGCAGAGCTAGCGGGGGGCAAACAGATACGCAGTATTTT.

The chain uses TRBV7-2 and TRBJ1-2; D not resolved. The germline gives CDR1 SGHTA, CDR2 FQGNSA. CDR3 length: 13 residues. V was pared by 2 bases and J by 4 bases, with 8 bases between. This CDR3 is CASSLSGVYGYTF. Here the CDR3 DNA reads TGTGCCAGCAGCTTATCCGGGGTCTATGGCTACACCTTC. Full variable domain (outside the CDR3, taken from reference TRBV7-2 and TRBJ1-2): GAGVSQSPSNKVTEKGKDVELRCDPISGHTALYWYRQSLGQGLEFLIYFQGNSAPDKSGLPSDRFSAERTGGSVSTLTIQRTQQEDSAVYLCASSLSGVYGYTFGSGTRLTVV.

V is TRBV27 and J is TRBJ1-1; TRBD1 is a possible D gene (5 bases). The CDR3 has 13 residues. Trimming stripped 7 bases from V and 6 bases from J, with 15 bases between. Germline-derived CDR1 and CDR2 are MNHEY and SMNVEV (reference sequence). CDR3 sequence (DNA): TGTGCCAGCAAGCGGGACGGTCTTTCTGAAGCTTTCTTT. It is translated as CASKRDGLSEAFF.

The V call is TRBV5-1, the J call TRBJ2-3; 16 positions agree with TRBD2. This CDR3 has 17 residues. With V trimmed by 0 bases and J by 4 bases, 2 bases remained unmatched. Germline V CDR1 and CDR2: SGHRS, YFSETQ. CDR3 in amino acids: CASSLGGLAGGPDTQYF. The CDR3 nucleotides are TGCGCCAGCAGCTTGGGGGGACTAGCGGGGGGGCCAGATACGCAGTATTTT.

V gene TRBV6-1 combines with J gene TRBJ1-1; TRBD1 agrees at 7 bases. V dropped 2 bases and J dropped 5; count of bases not matched to a gene: 8. CDR3 length: 15 residues. The germline V gene encodes CDR1 MNHNS and CDR2 SASEGT. The CDR3 DNA is TGTGCCAGCAGTGAACCCGAGGGGGCGCGGACTGAAGCTTTCTTT. Translation gives CASSEPEGARTEAFF.

The rearrangement uses TRBV28 and TRBJ1-1, with 7 bases aligning to TRBD1. Germline-derived CDR1 and CDR2 are MDHEN and SYDVKM. The V segment lost 3 bases and the J segment 5 bases; nucleotides outside the gene matches: 6. CDR3 length: 14 amino acids. The CDR3 DNA is TGTGCCAGCAGTTTTAGGGGGCTCTTGACTGAAGCTTTCTTT. This gives the protein CASSFRGLLTEAFF.

This clone was seen more than once but under ten times. The V call is TRBV4-3, the J call TRBJ1-6; unclear D gene. The germline V gene has CDR1 LGHNA and CDR2 YSLEER. The ends were cut back, 0 bases at V and 9 bases at J, with 12 bases in the middle. This CDR3 comprises 15 residues. CDR3 in amino acids: CASSQDYGTVSPLHF. The CDR3 DNA reads TGCGCCAGCAGCCAAGATTATGGCACCGTTTCACCCCTCCACTTT.

This clone has only a few counts. The rearrangement links TRBV2 to TRBJ1-5; maybe TRBD1 (5 bases). Trimming left V 5 bases short and J 0 bases short, with 11 bases between. CDR1 is SNHLY, CDR2 FYNNEI, per germline. The CDR3 loop spans 15 amino acids. The DNA for the CDR3 is TGTGCCAGCAGTTTCTTCAGGGATAGCAATCAGCCCCAGCATTTT. This translates into CASSFFRDSNQPQHF. Full variable domain (remainder filled in from reference TRBV2 and TRBJ1-5): EPEVTQTPSHQVTQMGQEVILRCVPISNHLYFYWYRQILGQKVEFLVSFYNNEISEKSEIFDDQFSVERPDGSNFTLKIRSTKLEDSAMYFCASSFFRDSNQPQHFGDGTRLSIL.

The gene calls are TRBV19 and TRBJ1-3, with D possibly TRBD1 on 5 matching bases. Germline V CDR1 and CDR2: LNHDA, SQIVND (reference sequence). Trimming cost V 5 bases and J 0 bases, with 11 bases left between them. CDR3 length: 15 residues. In DNA, the CDR3 is TGTGCCAGTAGTTCCCAGGGATACTCTGGAAACACCATATATTTT. Its protein product is CASSSQGYSGNTIYF.

V and J are TRBV7-6 and TRBJ1-1, with 8 bases aligning to TRBD1. Per the germline V gene, CDR1 is SGHVS and CDR2 is FNYEAQ. This CDR3 has 13 residues. The J segment lost 5 bases and the V segment lost 3 bases, leaving 2 bases of the junction unmatched. CDR3 protein: CASSFGQGTEAFF. The CDR3 DNA reads as TGTGCCAGCAGCTTCGGACAGGGAACTGAAGCTTTCTTT.

The chain is built from TRBV6-5 and TRBJ2-5; TRBD2 might be the D (7 bases). With 6 bases removed from V and 7 bases from J, the gap between germline ends came to 18 bases. The germline CDR1 and CDR2 sequences are MNHEY and SVGAGI. The CDR3 runs 14 residues. The CDR3 DNA is TGTGCCAGCAGCCCGTGGGGGGGCGAGGGGACCCAGTACTTC. As protein: CASSPWGGEGTQYF.

V usage is TRBV19 and J usage is TRBJ2-2; the D gene is possibly TRBD1 (6 bases). V lost 2 bases to trimming and J lost 5 bases, with 12 bases between them. Germline assignment: CDR1 LNHDA and CDR2 SQIVND (reference sequence). This CDR3 has 15 amino acids. CDR3 region: CASSINGQSTGELFF. Here the CDR3 DNA reads TGTGCCAGTAGTATAAACGGACAGTCGACCGGGGAGCTGTTTTTT.

The chain links TRBV5-1 to TRBJ2-2; 13 positions match TRBD2. Germline trimming cut 2 bases from V and 3 bases from J; bases unmatched to any gene: 7. Germline loops: CDR1 SGHRS, CDR2 YFSETQ. There are 18 residues in the CDR3. The CDR3 DNA reads TGCGCCAGCAGCTTTGGACTAGCGGGGGATGTCGACACCGGGGAGCTGTTTTTT. Its protein is CASSFGLAGDVDTGELFF.

The chain combines TRBV18 with TRBJ2-7, with D possibly called TRBD1 or TRBD2 (5 bases each). The CDR3 contains 14 residues. V lost 3 bases and J lost 4, with 13 bases in between. Germline-derived CDR1 and CDR2 are KGHSH and LQKENI. CDR3 nucleotide sequence: TGTGCCAGCTCACCGGGGGTCTCGGAGTACGAGCAGTACGTC. Its protein product is CASSPGVSEYEQYV.

CDR3 sequence: CASSHDLTGSQATGELFF. In nucleotides, the CDR3 is TGCGCCAGCAGCCATGACCTTACAGGGTCCCAGGCGACCGGGGAGCTGTTTTTT. V gene TRBV4-1 combines with J gene TRBJ2-2; tentatively, D is TRBD1 (6 bases). Trimming removed 3 bases from V and 5 bases from J, with 22 bases in between. The germline V gene encodes CDR1 MGHRA and CDR2 YSYEKL. The CDR3 runs to 18 residues.

The chain recombines TRBV28 with TRBJ1-2; no clear D. The germline gives CDR1 MDHEN, CDR2 SYDVKM. This CDR3 spans 11 amino acids. V was shortened by 8 bases and J by 7 bases, with 11 bases between the two germline ends. CDR3 bases: TGTGCCAGCTCCACCAGCGGTGGCTACACCTTC. Translation gives CASSTSGGYTF.

This chain joins TRBV6-5 and TRBJ1-3; D call uncertain. The CDR3 totals 16 residues. Germline V gene sequence: CDR1 MNHEY, CDR2 SVGAGI. The ends were cut back, 2 bases at V and 0 bases at J, with 11 bases in the middle. For the CDR3, the DNA is TGTGCCAGCAGTTACGCCGGGCCCGGCTCTGGAAACACCATATATTTT. This encodes CASSYAGPGSGNTIYF.

The genes are TRBV4-2 and TRBJ2-3, with 10 bases matching TRBD1. The CDR3 spans 15 residues. CDR1 LGHNA and CDR2 YNFKEQ come from the germline V gene. V dropped 2 bases and J dropped 6; count of bases not matched to a gene: 5. The CDR3 nucleotides are TGTGCCAGCAGCCAAAGCGGACAGGGGGGGGATACGCAGTATTTT. Its protein product is CASSQSGQGGDTQYF.

The chain combines TRBV7-9 with TRBJ2-5; tentative D call: TRBD1 (5 bases). Looked up from germline, CDR1 is SEHNR and CDR2 is FQNEAQ (reference sequence). CDR3 size: 14 residues. V was shortened by 3 bases and J by 5 bases, with 13 bases between the two germline ends. In DNA form, the CDR3 reads TGTGCCAGCAGCTTCTCCCAGGGTCAGGAGACCCAGTACTTC. This translates into CASSFSQGQETQYF.

Points on this clone: At the DNA level, this CDR3 is encoded by other sequences in the same sample as well. The rearrangement joins TRBV5-1 to TRBJ1-5, with D hard to call. The CDR3 is 12 amino acids. The V gene lost 0 bases and the J gene lost 7 bases, with 5 bases spanning the gap. The germline V gene has CDR1 SGHRS and CDR2 YFSETQ. CDR3 sequence (DNA): TGCGCCAGCAGCTTGGCCGGGCAGCCCCAGCATTTT. It is translated as CASSLAGQPQHF. Supplemented by reference TRBV5-1 and TRBJ1-5, the full variable domain reads KAGVTQTPRYLIKTRGQQVTLSCSPISGHRSVSWYQQTPGQGLQFLFEYFSETQRNKGNFPGRFSGRQFSNSRSEMNVSTLELGDSALYLCASSLAGQPQHFGDGTRLSIL.

The V call is TRBV5-4, the J call TRBJ2-1; 9 nucleotides align to TRBD1. The CDR3 has 16 amino acids. J lost 7 bases, V lost 3 bases, and 11 bases had no gene match. Germline V lookup: CDR1 SGHNT, CDR2 YYREEE (reference sequence). The CDR3 DNA follows: TGTGCCAGCAGCTACAAGGGGGGACAGGGAAGGAATGAGCAGTTCTTC. Translated, it gives CASSYKGGQGRNEQFF.